Each of the 27 T cell receptor beta chains below was sequenced from the same sample in a study of blood T cell repertoires in COVID-19. TCRdb's copy holds only in-frame clones and misses some; the assay was immunoSEQ multiplex PCR. The sample has some 210,000 clones, about 87% seen once. Sequenced material: PBMCs or T cells enriched from blood (not recorded which). These receptors were collected from a man in his late teens or twenties with acute COVID-19.

The chain couples TRBV7-3 to TRBJ2-5; D is unclear. The CDR3 covers 13 residues. Per germline, CDR1 SGHTA and CDR2 FQGTGA. The V end lost 2 bases, the J end lost 2 bases, and 6 bases lay between the germline ends. As DNA, the CDR3 is TGTGCCAGCAGCTTACTCCAGCAAGAGACCCAGTACTTC. This encodes CASSLLQQETQYF.

This clone occurred once. The rearrangement uses TRBV30 and TRBJ2-2; 13 bases line up with TRBD2. CDR1 and CDR2 from the germline V gene are GTSNPN and SVGIG (reference sequence). Trimming cost V 2 bases and J 6 bases; bases outside gene matches: 9. The CDR3 covers 17 residues. The CDR3 here is CAWSLTRTSGSPGELFF. As DNA, the CDR3 is TGTGCCTGGAGTTTAACCCGGACTAGCGGGAGCCCCGGGGAGCTGTTTTTT.

This clone occurred once. The V gene is TRBV15, the J gene TRBJ1-2, with unresolved D. Germline assignment: CDR1 LNHNV and CDR2 YYDKDF (reference sequence). The CDR3 extends over 14 amino acids. Deletions cut 2 bases from V and 2 bases from J, with 9 bases between. The DNA for the CDR3 is TGTGCCACCAGCAGACCGGGAGCCAACTATGGCTACACCTTC. Translating gives CATSRPGANYGYTF.

The chain carries TRBV3-1 (or the pseudogene TRBV3-2) and TRBJ2-1; 10 bases match TRBD2. The germline V gene has CDR1 LGHDT and CDR2 YNNKEL (reference sequence). V dropped 0 bases and J dropped 6; count of bases not matched to a gene: 5. The CDR3 totals 16 residues. DNA for the CDR3: TGTGCCAGCAGCCAAGAAGCGGGAGGGGCTTTCAATGAGCAGTTCTTC. It translates to CASSQEAGGAFNEQFF.

This rearrangement joins TRBV6-5 to TRBJ1-1; 8 bases map to TRBD1. J lost 4 bases, V lost 4 bases, and 8 bases had no gene match. In germline, CDR1 is MNHEY, CDR2 SVGAGI. This CDR3 has 15 residues. Here the CDR3 DNA reads TGTGCCAGCAGTTTGGAGGGACAGGCGGTCACTGAAGCTTTCTTT. Residues: CASSLEGQAVTEAFF.

The chain carries TRBV11-2 and TRBJ2-7, with TRBD1 as a possible D gene (6 bases). The V gene's germline CDR1 is SGHAT and CDR2 FQNNGV. The CDR3 is 15 amino acids. Trimming cost V 5 bases and J 5 bases, with 19 bases left between them. The CDR3: CASSPRGISFHEQYF. DNA for the CDR3: TGTGCCAGCAGCCCGAGGGGGATCTCTTTCCACGAGCAGTACTTC.

The chain is built from TRBV11-2 and TRBJ2-5; 8 bases match TRBD2. Looked up from germline, CDR1 is SGHAT and CDR2 is FQNNGV. CDR3 length equals 17 residues. J lost 2 bases, V lost 2 bases, and 10 bases had no gene match. CDR3 in DNA: TGTGCCAGCAGCTTATTGAAGGTAGCGGGACCTCAAGAGACCCAGTACTTC. Translation gives CASSLLKVAGPQETQYF. Looking up the rest from reference TRBV11-2 and TRBJ2-5 gives the full variable domain: EAGVAQSPRYKIIEKRQSVAFWCNPISGHATLYWYQQILGQGPKLLIQFQNNGVVDDSQLPKDRFSAERLKGVDSTLKIQPAKLEDSAVYLCASSLLKVAGPQETQYFGPGTRLLVL.

The V and J genes are TRBV29-1 and TRBJ2-3; 7 nucleotides line up with TRBD1. This CDR3 has 14 residues. Per germline, CDR1 SQVTM and CDR2 ANQGSEA. V was clipped by 7 bases and J by 4 bases; unmatched bases: 11. The CDR3 loop reads CSASTGSRPDTQYF. The CDR3, as DNA: TGCAGCGCCTCGACAGGGTCTCGCCCAGATACGCAGTATTTT.

The chain recombines TRBV7-2 with TRBJ2-7, with D possibly being TRBD1 (6 bases). Germline V gene data show CDR1 as SGHTA and CDR2 as FQGNSA. This CDR3 region has 13 residues. V was trimmed by 4 bases and J by 3 bases, leaving 10 bases between them. Here the CDR3 reads CASSSDSNYEQYF. The CDR3 region has the DNA TGTGCCAGCAGCTCGGACAGCAACTACGAGCAGTACTTC.

The rearrangement uses TRBV10-2 and TRBJ2-2; D is uncertain. The ends were cut back, 7 bases at V and 4 bases at J, with 13 bases in the middle. Germline-derived CDR1 and CDR2 are WSHSY and SAAADI. CDR3 length equals 14 residues. DNA of the CDR3: TGCGCCAGCACTCTATCCTCGGGCACCGGGGAGCTGTTTTTT. This translates into CASTLSSGTGELFF.

The CDR3, as DNA: TGTGCCAGCAGTTATGGTAGCGGGGGATCCTACGAGCAGTACTTC. Translating gives CASSYGSGGSYEQYF. The chain employs TRBV6-5 and TRBJ2-7, with 9 bases that match TRBD2. The CDR3 totals 15 residues. The germline V gene has CDR1 MNHEY and CDR2 SVGAGI. Trimming cost V 3 bases and J 1 base; bases outside gene matches: 4.

The gene calls are TRBV6-5 and TRBJ2-2, with 8 bases lining up with TRBD1. CDR3 length: 16 residues. The germline V gene encodes CDR1 MNHEY and CDR2 SVGAGI. The V segment lost 0 bases and the J segment 6 bases; nucleotides outside the gene matches: 6. The CDR3 DNA is TGTGCCAGCAGTTACTCGGGGTCAGGGGGCCCCGGGGAGCTGTTTTTT. Amino acid sequence: CASSYSGSGGPGELFF.

J is TRBJ2-3 and V is TRBV7-9; 11 bases line up with TRBD2. In germline, CDR1 is SEHNR, CDR2 FQNEAQ (reference sequence). The CDR3 covers 16 residues. V lost 4 bases to trimming and J lost 6 bases; unmatched junction nucleotides: 9. In nucleotides, the CDR3 is TGTGCCAGCAGCTCCGGGACTAGCGGACTGGGGGATACGCAGTATTTT. Translating it yields CASSSGTSGLGDTQYF.

This clone was detected only a few times. The chain uses TRBV5-5 and TRBJ1-2, with 9 bases aligning to TRBD1. The CDR3 covers 15 residues. CDR1 and CDR2 from the germline V gene are SGHKS and YYEKEE (reference sequence). The V segment lost 3 bases and the J segment 4 bases; nucleotides outside the gene matches: 7. The CDR3 reads CASSYPGTGSYGYTF. The CDR3 DNA follows: TGTGCCAGCAGCTACCCCGGGACAGGGTCCTATGGCTACACCTTC.

The rearrangement uses TRBV28 and TRBJ2-7; a possible D gene is TRBD1 (6 bases). The CDR3 consists of 15 residues. Germline CDR1 MDHEN, CDR2 SYDVKM. V was shortened by 7 bases and J by 0 bases, with 16 bases between the two germline ends. CDR3 coding DNA: TGTGCCAGCATGTTAACAGGGAAACCCTCCTACGAGCAGTACTTC. Translating it yields CASMLTGKPSYEQYF.

This clone was picked up one time. This chain links TRBV19 with TRBJ1-1; possibly TRBD1 for D (5 bases). Germline V gives CDR1 LNHDA, CDR2 SQIVND (reference sequence). CDR3 size: 15 residues. Trimming cost V 5 bases and J 1 base, with 14 bases left between them. CDR3 DNA sequence: TGTGCCAGTAGTGAAACCATTACAGGGAACACTGAAGCTTTCTTT. Encoded protein: CASSETITGNTEAFF.

The V call is TRBV19, the J call TRBJ2-2, with 8 nucleotides matching TRBD1. V trimming: 0 bases; J trimming: 8 bases; junction bases outside the gene matches: 14. Germline assignment: CDR1 LNHDA and CDR2 SQIVND (reference sequence). This CDR3 spans 18 amino acids. The CDR3 DNA follows: TGTGCCAGTAGTATAGATATCAAAGGACAGGGCGGGACGGGGGAGCTGTTTTTT. Translated: CASSIDIKGQGGTGELFF.

V gene TRBV27 combines with J gene TRBJ2-1, with TRBD2 matching over 10 bases. Germline V CDR1 and CDR2: MNHEY, SMNVEV (reference sequence). The junction had 7 bases not matched to a gene; V was cut back by 2 bases and J by 6 bases. The CDR3 is 16 residues long. As DNA, the CDR3 is TGTGCCAGCAGTTTAACCACTAGCGGGGTTGGCAATGAGCAGTTCTTC. This translates into CASSLTTSGVGNEQFF.

The chain is built from TRBV19 and TRBJ2-7; 10 bases line up with TRBD1. The V and J ends lost 5 bases and 2 bases, in that order; junction bases with no gene match: 3. The CDR3 has 14 residues. From germline, CDR1 is LNHDA and CDR2 SQIVND (reference sequence). CDR3 nucleotides: TGTGCCAGTAGTTCCGGGACAGGGGCCTACGAGCAGTACTTC. Its protein is CASSSGTGAYEQYF.

V is TRBV24-1 and J is TRBJ2-5; D is ambiguous. V lost 6 bases, J lost 1 base, and 8 bases lay in between. CDR1 and CDR2 (germline): KGHDR, SFDVKD. The length of the CDR3 is 13 residues. CDR3 amino acids: CATSTDFQETQYF. For the CDR3, the DNA is TGTGCCACCAGTACAGATTTCCAAGAGACCCAGTACTTC.

This clone was seen a handful of times. The V and J genes are TRBV2 and TRBJ2-2; no clear D gene. V was shortened by 6 bases and J by 8 bases, with 28 bases between the two germline ends. Germline values: CDR1 SNHLY, CDR2 FYNNEI. The length of the CDR3 is 18 residues. CDR3 in DNA: TGTGCCAGCAGCGCAGGCGCCTATATCAGACCCGCCGCTGGGGAGCTGTTTTTT. Encoded protein: CASSAGAYIRPAAGELFF.

V and J are TRBV7-9 and TRBJ2-5; 8 positions match TRBD1. Germline values: CDR1 SEHNR, CDR2 FQNEAQ (reference sequence). The CDR3 has 14 residues. V lost 1 base, J lost 14 bases, and 12 bases stayed unmatched. Written as DNA, the CDR3 is TGTGCCAGCAGCTTAGGAAGTATGGGGGACAGGCCCTACTTC. It codes for CASSLGSMGDRPYF. The full variable domain, completed using reference TRBV7-9 and TRBJ2-5, is DTGVSQNPRHKITKRGQNVTFRCDPISEHNRLYWYRQTLGQGPEFLTYFQNEAQLEKSRLLSDRFSAERPKGSFSTLEIQRTEQGDSAMYLCASSLGSMGDRPYFGPGTRLLVL.

The V gene is TRBV27, the J gene TRBJ1-1; 7 nucleotides line up with TRBD1. The CDR3 contains 13 residues. V lost 3 bases and J lost 11; bases outside the gene matches: 9. In germline, CDR1 is MNHEY, CDR2 SMNVEV (reference sequence). CDR3 coding DNA: TGTGCCAGCAGTTTGAAACCAGGGGGGCGGGCTTTCTTT. Amino acid sequence: CASSLKPGGRAFF.

The V gene is TRBV19, the J gene TRBJ2-1; possible D gene TRBD2, 6 bases. Germline V gene data show CDR1 as LNHDA and CDR2 as SQIVND (reference sequence). The CDR3 loop spans 13 amino acids. V shed 0 bases and J shed 6 bases, with 6 bases lying between them. The CDR3, as DNA: TGTGCCAGTAGTATAGAGGGGGGCAATGAGCAGTTCTTC. Amino acid sequence: CASSIEGGNEQFF.

To note about this clone: A much bigger clone sits one base away, suggesting this may be a read error. V and J are TRBV11-2 and TRBJ2-7; 9 positions agree with TRBD1. CDR1 SGHAT and CDR2 FQNNGV come from the germline V gene. The trim removed 5 bases at V and 0 bases at J, leaving 2 bases unmatched. This CDR3 has 14 residues. The CDR3 loop is CASSPQGASYEQYF. Here the CDR3 DNA reads TGTGCCAGCAGCCCACAGGGGGCCTCCTACGAGCAGTACTTC.

The rearrangement links TRBV11-2 to TRBJ1-1; 7 bases are a match to TRBD1. Trimming took 5 bases from V and 0 from J; bases not matched to a gene: 3. The CDR3 loop spans 14 amino acids. The V gene's germline CDR1 is SGHAT and CDR2 FQNNGV. CDR3 nucleotide sequence: TGTGCCAGCAGCAAGGACAGGCTGAACACTGAAGCTTTCTTT. The encoded protein is CASSKDRLNTEAFF.

The rearrangement links TRBV2 to TRBJ1-1, with D perhaps matching TRBD1 (6 bases). The CDR3 runs 12 residues. The V gene's germline CDR1 is SNHLY and CDR2 FYNNEI. V was trimmed by 4 bases and J by 10 bases, leaving 13 bases between them. CDR3: CASSVGLGAAFF. The DNA for the CDR3 is TGTGCCAGCAGTGTAGGGTTGGGGGCAGCTTTCTTT.